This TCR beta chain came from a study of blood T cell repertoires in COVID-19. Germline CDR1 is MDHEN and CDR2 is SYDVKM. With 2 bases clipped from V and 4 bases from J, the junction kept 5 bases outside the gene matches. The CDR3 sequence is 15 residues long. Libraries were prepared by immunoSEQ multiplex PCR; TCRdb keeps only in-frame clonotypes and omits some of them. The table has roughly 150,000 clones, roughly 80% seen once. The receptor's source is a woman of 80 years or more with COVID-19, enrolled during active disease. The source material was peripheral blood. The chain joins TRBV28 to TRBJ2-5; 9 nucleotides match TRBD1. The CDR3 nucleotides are TGTGCCAGCAGTTTAATGACAGGGGGGGGAGAGACCCAGTACTTC. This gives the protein CASSLMTGGGETQYF.